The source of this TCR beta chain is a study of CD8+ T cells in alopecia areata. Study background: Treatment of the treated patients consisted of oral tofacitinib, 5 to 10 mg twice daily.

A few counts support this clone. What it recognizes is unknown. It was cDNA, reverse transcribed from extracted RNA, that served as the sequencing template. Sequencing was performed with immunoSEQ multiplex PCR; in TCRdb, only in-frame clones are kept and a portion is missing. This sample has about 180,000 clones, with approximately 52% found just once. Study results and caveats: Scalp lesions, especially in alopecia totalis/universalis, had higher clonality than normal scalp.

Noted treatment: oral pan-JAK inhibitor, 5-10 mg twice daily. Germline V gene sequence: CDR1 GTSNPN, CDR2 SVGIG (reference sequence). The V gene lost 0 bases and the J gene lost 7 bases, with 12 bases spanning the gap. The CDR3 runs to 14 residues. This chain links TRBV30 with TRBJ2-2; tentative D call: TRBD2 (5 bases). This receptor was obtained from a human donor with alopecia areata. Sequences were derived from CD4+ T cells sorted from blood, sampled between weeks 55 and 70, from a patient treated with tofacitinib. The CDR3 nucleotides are TGTGCCTGGAGTGTGTGGAGGAAAAACGGGGAGCTGTTTTTT. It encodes CAWSVWRKNGELFF. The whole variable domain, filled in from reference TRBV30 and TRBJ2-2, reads SQTIHQWPATLVQPVGSPLSLECTVEGTSNPNLYWYRQAAGRGLQLLFYSVGIGQISSEVPQNLSASRPQDRQFILSSKKLLLSDSGFYLCAWSVWRKNGELFFGEGSRLTVL.